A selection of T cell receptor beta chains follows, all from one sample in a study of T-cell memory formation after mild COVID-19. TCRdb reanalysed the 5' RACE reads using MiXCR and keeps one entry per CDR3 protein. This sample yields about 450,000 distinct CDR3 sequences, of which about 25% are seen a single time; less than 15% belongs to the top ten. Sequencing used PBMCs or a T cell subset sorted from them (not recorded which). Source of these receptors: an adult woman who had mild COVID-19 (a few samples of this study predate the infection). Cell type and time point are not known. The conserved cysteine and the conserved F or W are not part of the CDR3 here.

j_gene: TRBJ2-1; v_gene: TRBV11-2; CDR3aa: ASSFGLLAGGSNNEQF
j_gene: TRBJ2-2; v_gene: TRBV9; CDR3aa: ASSVVSGSSGGELF
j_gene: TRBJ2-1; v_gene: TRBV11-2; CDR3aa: ASSLVGLTYNEQF
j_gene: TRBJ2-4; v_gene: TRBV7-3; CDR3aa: ASSSGGAAKNIQY
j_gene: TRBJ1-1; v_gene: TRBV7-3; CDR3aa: ASTRSRNTEAF
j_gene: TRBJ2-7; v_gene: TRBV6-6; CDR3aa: ASSSTAGGSYEQY
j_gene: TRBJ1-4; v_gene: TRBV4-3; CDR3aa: ASSQDTGVDEKLF
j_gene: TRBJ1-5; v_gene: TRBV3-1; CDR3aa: ASSQDTAEYNQPQH
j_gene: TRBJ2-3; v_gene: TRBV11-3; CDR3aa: ASSPLRLAGGPVDTQY
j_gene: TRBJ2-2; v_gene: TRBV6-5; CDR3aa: ASSTGITGELF
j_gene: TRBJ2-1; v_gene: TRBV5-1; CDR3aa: ASSLEWDTYNEQF
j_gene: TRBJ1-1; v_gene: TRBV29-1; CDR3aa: SVDPWDRGTVEAF
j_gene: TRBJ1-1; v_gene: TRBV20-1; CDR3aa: SARDLIAFYTEAF
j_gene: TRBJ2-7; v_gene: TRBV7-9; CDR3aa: ASSPGGANEQY
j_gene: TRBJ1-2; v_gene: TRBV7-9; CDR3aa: ISGRENYGYT
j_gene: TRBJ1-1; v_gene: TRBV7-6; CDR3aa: ASSQGPGATEAF
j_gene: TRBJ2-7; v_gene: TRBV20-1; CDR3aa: SARDLVAGFNAASYEQY
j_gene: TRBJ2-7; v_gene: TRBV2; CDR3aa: ASSEGQGVSYEQY
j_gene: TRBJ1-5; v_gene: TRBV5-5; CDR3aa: ASSPGLQGIQPQH
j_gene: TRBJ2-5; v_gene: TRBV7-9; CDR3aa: AGSELNEETQY
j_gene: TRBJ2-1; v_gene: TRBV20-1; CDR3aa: SGLAGGYLDNEQF
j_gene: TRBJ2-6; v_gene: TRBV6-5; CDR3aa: ASREGGTGANVLT
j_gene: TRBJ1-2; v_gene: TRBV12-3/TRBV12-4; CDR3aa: ASSKGQGQGYGYT
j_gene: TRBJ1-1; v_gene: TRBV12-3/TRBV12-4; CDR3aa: ASKPGHMNTEAF
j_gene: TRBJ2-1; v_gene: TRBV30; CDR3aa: AWSVDSNEQF
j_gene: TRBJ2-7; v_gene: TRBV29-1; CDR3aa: SVSGGYRYEQY
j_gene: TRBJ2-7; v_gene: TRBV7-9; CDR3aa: ASSTGTGGTYEQY
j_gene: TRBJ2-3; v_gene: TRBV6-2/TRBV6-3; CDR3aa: ASSYSGDTQY
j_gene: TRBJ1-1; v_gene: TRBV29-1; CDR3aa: SVGLRSDTEAF
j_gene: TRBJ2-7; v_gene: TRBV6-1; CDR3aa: ASIVESGGAYEQY
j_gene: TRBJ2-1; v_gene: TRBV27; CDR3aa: ASNFYNEQF
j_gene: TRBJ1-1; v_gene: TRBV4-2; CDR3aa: ASSQVASQGTEAF
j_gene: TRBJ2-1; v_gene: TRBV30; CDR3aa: AWSVRDRTNEQF
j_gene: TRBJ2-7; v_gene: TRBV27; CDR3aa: ASSFSAQARDHYEQY
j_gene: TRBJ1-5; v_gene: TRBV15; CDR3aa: ATSREAESNQPQH
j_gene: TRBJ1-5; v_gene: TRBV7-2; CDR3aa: ASSSNTGGWPQH
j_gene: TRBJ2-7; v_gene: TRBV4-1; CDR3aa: ASSQGNRGTEQY
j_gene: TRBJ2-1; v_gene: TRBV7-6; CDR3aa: ASSLGGGGAYNEQF
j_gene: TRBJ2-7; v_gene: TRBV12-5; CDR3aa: ASGYYYEQY
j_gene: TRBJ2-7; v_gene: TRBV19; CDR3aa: ASSTDRDSHEQY
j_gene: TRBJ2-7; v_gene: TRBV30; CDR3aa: AWSVLESYEQY
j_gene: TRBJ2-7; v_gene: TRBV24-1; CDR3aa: ATSDLTDEQY
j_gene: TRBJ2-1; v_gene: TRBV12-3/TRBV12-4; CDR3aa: ASTPLAGGSSYNEQF
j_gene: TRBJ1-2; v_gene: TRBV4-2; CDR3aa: ASSQAVTGGYGYT
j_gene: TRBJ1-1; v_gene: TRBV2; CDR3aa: ASSEKSGLQEAF
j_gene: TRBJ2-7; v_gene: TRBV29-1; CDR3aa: AAGEGAFYEQY
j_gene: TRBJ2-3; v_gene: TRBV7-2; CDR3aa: ASSPGFREDTQY
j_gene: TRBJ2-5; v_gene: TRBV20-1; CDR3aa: SATGGTGETQY
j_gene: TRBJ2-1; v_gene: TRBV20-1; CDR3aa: SAGGSGGANEQF
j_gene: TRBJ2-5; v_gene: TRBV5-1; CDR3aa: ASSYGHYQETQY
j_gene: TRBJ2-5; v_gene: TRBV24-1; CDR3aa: ATSDLSTGKETQY
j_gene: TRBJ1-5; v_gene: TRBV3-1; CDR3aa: ASSQHNRGDNQPQH
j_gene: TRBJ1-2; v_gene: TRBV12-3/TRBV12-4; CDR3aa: ASSLALTYGYT
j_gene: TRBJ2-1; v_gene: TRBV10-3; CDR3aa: AIKREGSSYNEQF
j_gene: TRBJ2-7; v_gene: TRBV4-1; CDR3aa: ASSQAAQRRDYEQY
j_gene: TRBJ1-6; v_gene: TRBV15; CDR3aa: ATRLGQGGVSNSPLH
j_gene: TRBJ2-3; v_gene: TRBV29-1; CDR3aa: SVELAGDRKDTQY
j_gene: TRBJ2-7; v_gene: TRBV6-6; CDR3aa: ASSYSELSGEQY
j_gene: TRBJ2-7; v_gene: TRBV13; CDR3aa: ASSLGEDEQY
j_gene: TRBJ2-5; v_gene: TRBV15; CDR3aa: ATSRGLGETQY